This T cell receptor (beta chain) was obtained from a study of blood T cell repertoires in COVID-19. The assay was immunoSEQ multiplex PCR, and TCRdb's table has in-frame clones only and misses some. The data contain roughly 34,000 clones, approximately 87% of them singletons. V was trimmed by 6 bases and J by 0 bases, leaving 11 bases between them. The CDR3 is 15 amino acids. In germline, CDR1 is MDHEN, CDR2 SYDVKM. Sequencing input: peripheral blood. The chain combines TRBV28 with TRBJ2-2; tentatively, D is TRBD1 (5 bases). The origin of this receptor is a man older than 75 with active COVID-19. The CDR3 DNA reads as TGTGCCAGCAGCCCTAGGGGCCCGAACACCGGGGAGCTGTTTTTT. Protein: CASSPRGPNTGELFF.